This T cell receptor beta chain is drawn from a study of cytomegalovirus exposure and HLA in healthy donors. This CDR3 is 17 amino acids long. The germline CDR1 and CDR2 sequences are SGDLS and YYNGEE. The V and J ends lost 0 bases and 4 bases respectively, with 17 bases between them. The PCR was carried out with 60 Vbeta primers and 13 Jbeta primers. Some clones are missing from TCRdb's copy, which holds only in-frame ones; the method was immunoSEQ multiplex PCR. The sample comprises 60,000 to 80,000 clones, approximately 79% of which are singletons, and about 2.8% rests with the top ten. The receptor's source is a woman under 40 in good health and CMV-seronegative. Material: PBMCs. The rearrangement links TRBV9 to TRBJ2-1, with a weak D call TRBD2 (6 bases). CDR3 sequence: CASSVAIGGTAYNEQFF. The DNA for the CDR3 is TGTGCCAGCAGCGTAGCCATCGGCGGGACGGCATACAATGAGCAGTTCTTC.